This paragraph reports one T cell receptor (beta chain). Its target is not known. Here immunoSEQ multiplex PCR was the method, and the copy in TCRdb shows in-frame clones only, minus some. The sample lists around 94,000 clones, about 95% occurring once. These donors were members of the roughly 120-subject validation cohort, a group separate from the approximately 670-subject first cohort. The data belong to a study of cytomegalovirus exposure and HLA in healthy donors. Whole-study results and caveats: A list of more than 150 TCR beta chains associated with cytomegalovirus was given.

The material sequenced was PBMCs. This receptor was identified in a woman under 30 in good health and CMV-seronegative.

The CDR3 bases are TGCAGCGTTGTGTCGACTAGCGGGGCGGCCTACGAGCAGTACTTC. This gives the protein CSVVSTSGAAYEQYF. The chain is built from TRBV29-1 and TRBJ2-7; TRBD2 aligns across 11 bases. The length of the CDR3 is 15 residues. Germline assignment: CDR1 SQVTM and CDR2 ANQGSEA. The junction had 7 bases not matched to a gene; V was cut back by 4 bases and J by 2 bases.